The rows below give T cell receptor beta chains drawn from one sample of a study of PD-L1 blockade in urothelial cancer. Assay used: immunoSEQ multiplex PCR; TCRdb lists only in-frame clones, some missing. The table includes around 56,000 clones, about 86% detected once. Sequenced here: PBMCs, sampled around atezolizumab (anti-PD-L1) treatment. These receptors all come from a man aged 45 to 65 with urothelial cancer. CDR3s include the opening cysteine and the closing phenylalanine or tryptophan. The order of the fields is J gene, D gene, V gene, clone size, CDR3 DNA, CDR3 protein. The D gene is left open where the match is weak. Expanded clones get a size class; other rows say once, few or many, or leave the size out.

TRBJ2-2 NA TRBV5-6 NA TGTGCCAGCAGCTATACCGGGTCGAACACCGGGGAGCTGTTTTTT CASSYTGSNTGELFF
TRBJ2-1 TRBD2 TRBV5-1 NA TGCGCCAGCAGCTTGGGAGCGGGAGGGGCCTACAATGAGCAGTTCTTC CASSLGAGGAYNEQFF
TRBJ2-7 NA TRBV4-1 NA TGCGCCAGCAGCCACCGACAAACAGGACCGGGCTCCTACGAGCAGTACTTC CASSHRQTGPGSYEQYF
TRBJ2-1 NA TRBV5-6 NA TGTGCCAGCAGACAGGTATCCAATGAGCAGTTCTTC CASRQVSNEQFF
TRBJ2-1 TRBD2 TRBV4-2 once TGTGCCAGCAGCCAAGACGTGCTAGCGGGTGGGAGCTCCTACAATGAGCAGTTCTTC CASSQDVLAGGSSYNEQFF
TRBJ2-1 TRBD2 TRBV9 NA TGTGCCAGCAGCTCCGGACTAGCGGACCTCAATGAGCAGTTCTTC CASSSGLADLNEQFF
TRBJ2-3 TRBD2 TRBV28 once TGTGCCAGCACCCCCGGGGGGACTAGCACAGATACGCAGTATTTT CASTPGGTSTDTQYF
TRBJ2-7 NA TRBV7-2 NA TGTGCCAGCAGCTTATGGGCAGCCGAGCAGTACTTC CASSLWAAEQYF
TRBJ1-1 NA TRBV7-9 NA TGTGCCAGCAGCTTTTCTTGGGGAGTGGGCACTGAAGCTTTCTTT CASSFSWGVGTEAFF
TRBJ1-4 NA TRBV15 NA TGTGCCACCAGCATCAGGGGCCTTGCTAATGAAAAACTGTTTTTT CATSIRGLANEKLFF
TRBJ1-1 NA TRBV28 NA TGTGCCAGCAGTTTAAGCCCTCGAGTCACTGAAGCTTTCTTT CASSLSPRVTEAFF
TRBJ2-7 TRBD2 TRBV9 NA TGTGCCAGCAGCGTAGGGCCTAGCGGGACCTACGAGCAGTACTTC CASSVGPSGTYEQYF
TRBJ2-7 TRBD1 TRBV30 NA TGTGCCTGGAGTGATAGACAGGGGGCCTACGAGCAGTACTTC CAWSDRQGAYEQYF
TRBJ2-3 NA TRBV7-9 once TGTGCCAGCAGCTTAGCGTTCAACACAGATACGCAGTATTTT CASSLAFNTDTQYF
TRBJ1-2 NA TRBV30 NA TGTGCCTGGCGTCGACAGGTTGGCTACACCTTC CAWRRQVGYTF
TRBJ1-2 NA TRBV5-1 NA TGCGCCAGCAGACCTGCCGCTGCGGGAGGTGGCTACACCTTC CASRPAAAGGGYTF
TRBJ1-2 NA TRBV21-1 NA TGTGCCAGCAGCAAAAGACAGGGAACCTATGGCTACACCTTC CASSKRQGTYGYTF
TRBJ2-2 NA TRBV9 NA TGTGCCAGCAGCGTAGTTTCGGACACCGGGGAGCTGTTTTTT CASSVVSDTGELFF
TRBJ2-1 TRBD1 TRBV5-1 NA TGCGCCAGCAGCCTGCGACAGGGGGCCTACAATGAGCAGTTCTTC CASSLRQGAYNEQFF
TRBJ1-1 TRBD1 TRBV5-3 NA TGTGCCAGGAAGACAGGGAGGAACACTGAAGCTTTCTTT CARKTGRNTEAFF
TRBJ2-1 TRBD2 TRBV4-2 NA TGTGCCAGCAGCCAAGATCTAGCGGGAGGGCCCCGCGCTGAGCAGTTCTTC CASSQDLAGGPRAEQFF
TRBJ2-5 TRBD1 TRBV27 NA TGTGCCAGCAGAGACAGGGGGCTTTCGGAGACCCAGTACTTC CASRDRGLSETQYF
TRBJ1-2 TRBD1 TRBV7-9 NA TGTGCCAGCAGCTCCACAGGGGGTCAGGAGAGGTATGGCTACACCTTC CASSSTGGQERYGYTF
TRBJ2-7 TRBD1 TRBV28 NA TGTGCCAGCAGTTACTCCTCCACAGGGGCGCTATCCACCTACGAGCAGTACTTC CASSYSSTGALSTYEQYF
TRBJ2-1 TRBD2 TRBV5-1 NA TGCGCCAGCAGCTTGGTCGGACTAGCGGGAGGGCCCTACAATGAGCAGTTCTTC CASSLVGLAGGPYNEQFF
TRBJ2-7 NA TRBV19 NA TGTGCCAGTAGTGATTGGGACCGAGGGGGCGAGCAGTACTTC CASSDWDRGGEQYF
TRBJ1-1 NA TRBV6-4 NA TGTGCCAGCATAAGGGGTCCACTGAACACTGAAGCTTTCTTT CASIRGPLNTEAFF
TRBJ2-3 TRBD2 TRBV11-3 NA TGTGCCAGCAGTACGACTAGCGGGAGGGGAAATACGCAGTATTTT CASSTTSGRGNTQYF
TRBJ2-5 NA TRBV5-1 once TGCGCCAGCAGCTCCCAGTACCAAGAGACCCAGTACTTC CASSSQYQETQYF
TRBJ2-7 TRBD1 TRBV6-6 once TGTGCCAGCAGTTATAGTGGGGACAGAATTTACTACGAGCAGTACTTC CASSYSGDRIYYEQYF
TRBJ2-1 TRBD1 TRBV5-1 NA TGCGCCAGCGGGACAGGAAACAATGAGCAGTTCTTC CASGTGNNEQFF
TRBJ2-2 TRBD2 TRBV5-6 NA TGTGCCAGCAGCTTGGGTCTAGCGGGACGGGCCGGGGAGCTGTTTTTT CASSLGLAGRAGELFF
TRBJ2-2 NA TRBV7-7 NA TGTGCTAGCAGCCGGACTGCCGGGGAGCTGTTTTTT CASSRTAGELFF
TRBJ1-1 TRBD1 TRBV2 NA TGTGCCTCGATACAGGGGGCCGCTGAAGCTTTCTTT CASIQGAAEAFF
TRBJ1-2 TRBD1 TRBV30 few TGTGCCTGGGACAGACAGGGCATGACCGAGGGCTACACCTTC CAWDRQGMTEGYTF
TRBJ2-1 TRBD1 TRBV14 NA TGTGCCAGCAGCCAAGCCGGGACAGTCCAGTTCTTC CASSQAGTVQFF
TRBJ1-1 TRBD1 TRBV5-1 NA TGCGCCAGCAGCATCACAGGGGTAACTGAAGCTTTCTTT CASSITGVTEAFF
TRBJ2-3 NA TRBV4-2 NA TGTGCCAGCAGCCATGATGGAACGGGGGTCGTGGTGGATTTT CASSHDGTGVVVDF
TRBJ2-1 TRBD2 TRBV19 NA TGTGCCAGTGTAGCTAGCGGGAGTGATGAGCAGTTCTTC CASVASGSDEQFF
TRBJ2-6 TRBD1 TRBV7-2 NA TGTGCCAGCGGTAAGGGGGCCTCTGGGGCCAACGTCCTGACTTTC CASGKGASGANVLTF
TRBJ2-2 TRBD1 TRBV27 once TGTGCCAGCAGTGCGAGGACAGGGGGATTAGCCGGGGAGCTGTTTTTT CASSARTGGLAGELFF
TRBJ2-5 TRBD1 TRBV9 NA TGTGCCAGCGGACCTACCGGGACAGGGATCCAAGAGACCCAGTACTTC CASGPTGTGIQETQYF
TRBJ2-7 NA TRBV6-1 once TGTGCCAGCAGTGGGTCGACAGACTTAACCTACGAGCAGTACTTC CASSGSTDLTYEQYF
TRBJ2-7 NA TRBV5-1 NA TGCGCCAGCAGCTTTACCTACGAGCAGTACTTC CASSFTYEQYF
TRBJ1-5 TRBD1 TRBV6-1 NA TGTGCCAGTAAGACAGGGAGCAATCAGCCCCAGCATTTT CASKTGSNQPQHF